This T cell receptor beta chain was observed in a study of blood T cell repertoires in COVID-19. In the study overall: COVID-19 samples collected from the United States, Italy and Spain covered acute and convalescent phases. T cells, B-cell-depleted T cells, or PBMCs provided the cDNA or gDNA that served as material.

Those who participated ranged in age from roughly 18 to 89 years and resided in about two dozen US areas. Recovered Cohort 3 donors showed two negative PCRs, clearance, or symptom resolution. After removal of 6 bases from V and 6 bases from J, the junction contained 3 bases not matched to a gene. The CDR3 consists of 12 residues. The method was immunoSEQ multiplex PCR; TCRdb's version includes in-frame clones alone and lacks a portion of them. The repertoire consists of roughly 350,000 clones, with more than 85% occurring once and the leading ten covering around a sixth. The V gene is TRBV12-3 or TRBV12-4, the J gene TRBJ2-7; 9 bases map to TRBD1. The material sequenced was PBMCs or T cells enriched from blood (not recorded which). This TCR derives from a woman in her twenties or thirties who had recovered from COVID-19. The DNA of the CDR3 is TGTGCCAGCAGCGAGACAGGGGGCGAGCAGTACTTC. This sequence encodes CASSETGGEQYF.